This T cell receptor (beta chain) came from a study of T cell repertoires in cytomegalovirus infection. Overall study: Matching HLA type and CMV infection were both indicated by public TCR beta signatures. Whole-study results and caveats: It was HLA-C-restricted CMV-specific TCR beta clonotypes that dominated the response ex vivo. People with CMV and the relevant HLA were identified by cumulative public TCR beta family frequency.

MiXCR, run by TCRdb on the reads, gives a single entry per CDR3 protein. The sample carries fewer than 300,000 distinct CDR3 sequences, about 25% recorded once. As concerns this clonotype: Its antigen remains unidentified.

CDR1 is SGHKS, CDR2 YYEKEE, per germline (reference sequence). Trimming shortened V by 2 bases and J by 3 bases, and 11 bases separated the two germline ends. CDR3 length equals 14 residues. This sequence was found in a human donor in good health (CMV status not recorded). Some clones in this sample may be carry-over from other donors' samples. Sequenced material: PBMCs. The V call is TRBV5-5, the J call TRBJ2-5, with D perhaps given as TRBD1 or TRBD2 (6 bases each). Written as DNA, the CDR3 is TGTGCCAGCAGCTTACGGGGGCTGGAAGAGACCCAGTACTTC. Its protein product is CASSLRGLEETQYF.